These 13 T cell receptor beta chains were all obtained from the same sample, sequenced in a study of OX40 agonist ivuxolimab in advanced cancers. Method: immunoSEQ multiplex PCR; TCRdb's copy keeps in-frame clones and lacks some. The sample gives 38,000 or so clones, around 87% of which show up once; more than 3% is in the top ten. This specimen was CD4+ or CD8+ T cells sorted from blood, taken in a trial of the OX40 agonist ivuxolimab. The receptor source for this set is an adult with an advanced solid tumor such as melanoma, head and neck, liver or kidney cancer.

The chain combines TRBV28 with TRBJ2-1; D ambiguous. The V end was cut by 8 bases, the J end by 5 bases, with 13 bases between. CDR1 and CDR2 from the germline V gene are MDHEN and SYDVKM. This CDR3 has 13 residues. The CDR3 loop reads CASAVYNHNEQFF. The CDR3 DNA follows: TGTGCCAGCGCAGTTTATAATCACAATGAGCAGTTCTTC.

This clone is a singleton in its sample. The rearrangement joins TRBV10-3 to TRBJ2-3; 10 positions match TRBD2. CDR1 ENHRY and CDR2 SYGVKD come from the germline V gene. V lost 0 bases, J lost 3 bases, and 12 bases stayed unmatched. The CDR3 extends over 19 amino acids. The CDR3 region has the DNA TGTGCCATCAGTGAGTCGACATCCGGACTAGCGGTGGGAACAGATACGCAGTATTTT. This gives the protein CAISESTSGLAVGTDTQYF.

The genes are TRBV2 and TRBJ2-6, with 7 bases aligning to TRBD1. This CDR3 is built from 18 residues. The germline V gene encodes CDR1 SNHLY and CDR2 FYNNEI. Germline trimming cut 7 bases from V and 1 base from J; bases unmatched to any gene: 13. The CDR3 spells CASTLLDRVGSGANVLTF. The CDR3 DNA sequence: TGTGCCAGCACCCTACTCGACAGGGTGGGGTCTGGGGCCAACGTCCTGACTTTC.

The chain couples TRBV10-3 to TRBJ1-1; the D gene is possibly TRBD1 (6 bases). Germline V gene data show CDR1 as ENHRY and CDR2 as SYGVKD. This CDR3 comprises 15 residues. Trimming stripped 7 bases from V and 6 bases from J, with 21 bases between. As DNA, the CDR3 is TGTGCCATCATCAAAGCAGGGGTCGGGAGCCCTGAAGCTTTCTTT. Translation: CAIIKAGVGSPEAFF.

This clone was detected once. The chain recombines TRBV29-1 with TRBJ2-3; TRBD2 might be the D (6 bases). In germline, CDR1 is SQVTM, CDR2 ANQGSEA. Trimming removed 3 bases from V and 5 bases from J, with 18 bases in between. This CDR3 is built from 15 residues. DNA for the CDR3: TGCAGCGTTGAGAGGATCCGTGGGGGGAAAGATACGCAGTATTTT. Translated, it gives CSVERIRGGKDTQYF.

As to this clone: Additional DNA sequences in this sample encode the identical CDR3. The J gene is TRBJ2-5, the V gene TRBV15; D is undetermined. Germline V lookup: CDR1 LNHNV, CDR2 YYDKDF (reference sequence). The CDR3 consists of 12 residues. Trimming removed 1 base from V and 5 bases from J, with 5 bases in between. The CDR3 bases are TGTGCCACCAGCAGAGGGAGCGAGACCCAGTACTTC. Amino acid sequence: CATSRGSETQYF. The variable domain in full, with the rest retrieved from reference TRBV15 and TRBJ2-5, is DAMVIQNPRYQVTQFGKPVTLSCSQTLNHNVMYWYQQKSSQAPKLLFHYYDKDFNNEADTPDNFQSRRPNTSFCFLDIRSPGLGDTAMYLCATSRGSETQYFGPGTRLLVL.

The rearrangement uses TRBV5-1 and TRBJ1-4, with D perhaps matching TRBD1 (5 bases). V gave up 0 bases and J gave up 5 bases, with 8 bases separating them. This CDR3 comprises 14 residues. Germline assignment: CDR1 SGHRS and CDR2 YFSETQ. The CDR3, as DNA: TGCGCCAGCAGCTTGGGGACATCAAATGAAAAACTGTTTTTT. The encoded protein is CASSLGTSNEKLFF.

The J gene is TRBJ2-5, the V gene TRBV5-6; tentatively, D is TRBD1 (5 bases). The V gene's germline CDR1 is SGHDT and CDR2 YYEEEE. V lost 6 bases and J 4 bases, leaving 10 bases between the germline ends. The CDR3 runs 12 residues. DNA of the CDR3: TGTGCCAGCAATCCAGGGTCAGAGACCCAGTACTTC. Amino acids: CASNPGSETQYF.

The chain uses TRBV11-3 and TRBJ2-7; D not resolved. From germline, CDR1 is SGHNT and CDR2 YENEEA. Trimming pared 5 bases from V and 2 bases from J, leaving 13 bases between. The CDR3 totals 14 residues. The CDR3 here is CASSLLVLTYEQYF. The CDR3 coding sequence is TGTGCCAGCAGCCTCCTGGTCCTTACCTACGAGCAGTACTTC.

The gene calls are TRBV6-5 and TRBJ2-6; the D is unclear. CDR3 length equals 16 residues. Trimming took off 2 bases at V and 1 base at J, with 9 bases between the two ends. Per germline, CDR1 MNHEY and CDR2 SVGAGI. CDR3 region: CASSYVAVSGANVLTF. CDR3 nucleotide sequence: TGTGCCAGCAGTTACGTCGCCGTATCTGGGGCCAACGTCCTGACTTTC.

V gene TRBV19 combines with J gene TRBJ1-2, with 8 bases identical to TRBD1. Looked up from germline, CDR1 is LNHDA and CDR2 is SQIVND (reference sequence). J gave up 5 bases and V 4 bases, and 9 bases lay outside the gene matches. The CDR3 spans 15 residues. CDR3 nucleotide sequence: TGTGCCAGTAGTACGGCACAGGGGGTAGGGTATGGCTACACCTTC. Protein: CASSTAQGVGYGYTF. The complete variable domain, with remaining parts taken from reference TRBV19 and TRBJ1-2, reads DGGITQSPKYLFRKEGQNVTLSCEQNLNHDAMYWYRQDPGQGLRLIYYSQIVNDFQKGDIAEGYSVSREKKESFPLTVTSAQKNPTAFYLCASSTAQGVGYGYTFGSGTRLTVV.

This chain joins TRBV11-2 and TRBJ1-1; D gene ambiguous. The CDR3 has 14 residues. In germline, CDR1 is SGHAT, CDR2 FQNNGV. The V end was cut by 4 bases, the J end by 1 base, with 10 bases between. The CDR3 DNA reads TGTGCCAGCAGCTACCTACCTGGGAACACTGAAGCTTTCTTT. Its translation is CASSYLPGNTEAFF. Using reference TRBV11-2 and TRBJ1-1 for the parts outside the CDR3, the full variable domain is EAGVAQSPRYKIIEKRQSVAFWCNPISGHATLYWYQQILGQGPKLLIQFQNNGVVDDSQLPKDRFSAERLKGVDSTLKIQPAKLEDSAVYLCASSYLPGNTEAFFGQGTRLTVV.

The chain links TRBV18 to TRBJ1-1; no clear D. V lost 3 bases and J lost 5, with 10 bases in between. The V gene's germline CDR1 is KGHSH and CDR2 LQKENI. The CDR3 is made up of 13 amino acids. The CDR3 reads CASSPDRKTEAFF. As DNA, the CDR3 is TGTGCCAGCTCACCTGATAGGAAAACTGAAGCTTTCTTT. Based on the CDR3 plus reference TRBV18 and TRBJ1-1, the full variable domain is NAGVMQNPRHLVRRRGQEARLRCSPMKGHSHVYWYRQLPEEGLKFMVYLQKENIIDESGMPKERFSAEFPKEGPSILRIQQVVRGDSAAYFCASSPDRKTEAFFGQGTRLTVV.